This TCR beta chain appears in the sequencing data of a study of somatic mutations in cytotoxic T cells in rheumatoid arthritis. Study in general: Patient blood (30 ml EDTA) was taken immediately after diagnosis and before treatment.

CDR3 length equals 13 residues. Trimming left V 3 bases short and J 3 bases short, with 9 bases between. CDR1 and CDR2 from the germline V gene are LNHDA and SQIVND (reference sequence). Generated by immunoSEQ multiplex PCR, the TCRdb table keeps only in-frame clones and is missing some. The table includes approximately 19,000 clones, around 80% detected once. Study outcomes and limitations: Each of about an eighth of the roughly 60 patients had a largest CD8+ clone that made up more than 20% of CD8+ cells. The antigen targets of the expanded CD8+ clones lacked identification.

The investigators isolated CD4+ and CD8+ cells by positive magnetic bead selection and checked their purity by flow cytometry. Concerning this clone: Its specificity is not known.

Sequencing used CD8+ T cells sorted from blood. The J gene is TRBJ2-7, the V gene TRBV19; D is unresolved. This receptor was taken from an adult with rheumatoid arthritis. CDR3 sequence reads: CASSIGRIYEQYF. CDR3 sequence (DNA): TGTGCCAGTAGTATTGGAAGAATCTACGAGCAGTACTTC.